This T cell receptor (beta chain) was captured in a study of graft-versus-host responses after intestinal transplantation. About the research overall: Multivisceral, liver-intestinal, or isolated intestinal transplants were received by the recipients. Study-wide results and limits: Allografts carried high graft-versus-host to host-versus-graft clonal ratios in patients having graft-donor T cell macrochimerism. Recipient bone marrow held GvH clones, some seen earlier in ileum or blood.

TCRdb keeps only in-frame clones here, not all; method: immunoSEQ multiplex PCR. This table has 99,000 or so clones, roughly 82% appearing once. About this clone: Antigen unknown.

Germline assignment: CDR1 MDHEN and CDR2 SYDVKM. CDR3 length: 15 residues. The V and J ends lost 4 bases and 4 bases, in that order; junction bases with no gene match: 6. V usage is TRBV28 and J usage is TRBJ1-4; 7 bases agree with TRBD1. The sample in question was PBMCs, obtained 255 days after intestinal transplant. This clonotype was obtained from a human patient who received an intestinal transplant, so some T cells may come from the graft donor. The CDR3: CASSSPGQINEKLFF. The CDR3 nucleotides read TGTGCCAGCAGTTCCCCGGGACAGATTAATGAAAAACTGTTTTTT.